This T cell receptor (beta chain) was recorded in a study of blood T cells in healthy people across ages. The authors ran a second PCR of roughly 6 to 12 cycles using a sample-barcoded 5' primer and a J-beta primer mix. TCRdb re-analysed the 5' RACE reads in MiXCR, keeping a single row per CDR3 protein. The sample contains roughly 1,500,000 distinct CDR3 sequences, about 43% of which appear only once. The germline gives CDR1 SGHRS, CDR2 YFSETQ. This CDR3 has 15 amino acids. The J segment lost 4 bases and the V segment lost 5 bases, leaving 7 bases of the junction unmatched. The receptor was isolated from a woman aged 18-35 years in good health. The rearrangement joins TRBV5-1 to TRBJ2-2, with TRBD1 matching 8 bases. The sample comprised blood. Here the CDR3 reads CASSSGTGITGELFF. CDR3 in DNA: TGCGCCAGCAGTTCCGGGACAGGAATCACCGGGGAGCTGTTTTTT.